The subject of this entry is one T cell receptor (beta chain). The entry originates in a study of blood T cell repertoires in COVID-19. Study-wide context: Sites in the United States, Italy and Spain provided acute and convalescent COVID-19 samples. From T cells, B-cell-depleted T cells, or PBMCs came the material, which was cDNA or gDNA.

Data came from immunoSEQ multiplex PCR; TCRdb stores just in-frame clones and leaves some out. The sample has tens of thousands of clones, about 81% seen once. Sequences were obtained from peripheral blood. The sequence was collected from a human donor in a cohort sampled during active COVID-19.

CDR3 region: CAIKPSETGTYEQYF. The CDR3 DNA is TGTGCCATCAAGCCGTCGGAGACAGGGACCTACGAGCAGTACTTC. The chain combines TRBV10-3 with TRBJ2-7; TRBD1 aligns across 7 bases. V shed 7 bases and J 2 bases; nucleotides not matched to a gene: 11. From germline, CDR1 is ENHRY and CDR2 SYGVKD. This CDR3 contains 15 residues.